The 21 T cell receptor beta chains listed next were all sequenced from one sample in a study of T cells in Graves' hyperthyroidism and ophthalmopathy. RNA transcripts were the template for amplifying TCR beta CDR3 regions. When the TCR CDR3 underwent first-round RT-PCR, the HTBI primer set was used. From the multiplex PCR reads, TCRdb called clonotypes with MiXCR, one entry per CDR3 protein. The data hold around 690,000 distinct CDR3 sequences, with approximately 15% observed a single time. The specimen was blood. The receptors derive from a man over 45 with Graves' hyperthyroidism.

The V call is TRBV10-1, the J call TRBJ2-3; 8 nucleotides align to TRBD2. V shed 7 bases, J shed 3 bases, and the junction held 9 bases outside the gene matches. Germline CDR1 WNHNN, CDR2 SYGVQD (reference sequence). The CDR3 sequence is 15 residues long. CDR3 residues: CASNDPGLGTDTQYF. The CDR3 DNA reads TGCGCCAGCAATGATCCGGGACTAGGAACAGATACGCAGTATTTT.

Only a few counts were recorded for this clonotype. This sequence joins TRBV19 and TRBJ1-2; D remains unclear. Trimming left V 5 bases short and J 9 bases short, with 22 bases between. Germline-derived CDR1 and CDR2 are LNHDA and SQIVND (reference sequence). CDR3 length: 15 amino acids. Written as DNA, the CDR3 is TGTGCCAGTAGTGCGGCGGCGGGCAGTCCTCTTAGCTACACCTTC. Protein sequence: CASSAAAGSPLSYTF.

This clonotype was seen ten or more times. The chain uses TRBV2 and TRBJ1-5, with D tentatively TRBD1 (5 bases). Germline V gene data show CDR1 as SNHLY and CDR2 as FYNNEI. The V and J ends lost 4 bases and 0 bases respectively, with 16 bases between them. The CDR3 covers 17 residues. The CDR3 reads CASSAMGTFDSNQPQHF. CDR3 nucleotide sequence: TGTGCCAGCAGTGCGATGGGGACGTTTGATAGCAATCAGCCCCAGCATTTT.

This clonotype has only a few counts. The chain is built from TRBV5-4 and TRBJ2-5; 12 bases are a match to TRBD2. CDR1 SGHNT and CDR2 YYREEE come from the germline V gene (reference sequence). Trimming took 3 bases from V and 3 from J; bases not matched to a gene: 6. The length of the CDR3 is 16 residues. The CDR3 sequence: CASSSPTSGSEETQYF. The CDR3 nucleotides read TGTGCCAGCAGCTCCCCGACTAGCGGGAGTGAAGAGACCCAGTACTTC.

This clonotype was seen at least ten times. The chain uses TRBV2 and TRBJ2-7; D remains ambiguous. The V end lost 1 base, the J end lost 1 base, and 11 bases lay between the germline ends. This CDR3 region has 15 residues. Germline V gene sequence: CDR1 SNHLY, CDR2 FYNNEI. As DNA, the CDR3 is TGTGCCAGCAGTGAAGGGTCTGCGGTATCCTACGAGCAGTACTTC. It is translated as CASSEGSAVSYEQYF.

V gene TRBV20-1 combines with J gene TRBJ2-5, with 7 bases that match TRBD2. J was trimmed by 4 bases and V by 2 bases; bases with no gene match: 13. The germline CDR1 and CDR2 sequences are DFQATT and SNEGSKA (reference sequence). This CDR3 has 16 residues. The CDR3 region has the DNA TGCAGTGCTAGAACTACGAGAGGAGCGGGAATAGAGACCCAGTACTTC. It translates to CSARTTRGAGIETQYF.

In the case of this clonotype: A read error may be the cause here, since a much bigger clone is one base away. The chain is built from TRBV2 and TRBJ2-1, with unresolved D. The germline V gene encodes CDR1 SNHLY and CDR2 FYNNEI. The CDR3 loop spans 12 amino acids. This CDR3 is CASSEASNEQFF. The CDR3 DNA reads as TGTGCCAGCAGCGAAGCTAGCAATGAGCAGTTCTTC.

As to this clonotype: Likely a read error: the CDR3 ends without its conserved phenylalanine or tryptophan. This sequence joins TRBV7-9 and TRBJ2-1; 7 nucleotides match TRBD2. The V and J ends lost 5 bases and 2 bases, in that order; junction bases with no gene match: 18. The germline gives CDR1 SEHNR, CDR2 FQNEAQ (reference sequence). This CDR3 contains 19 residues. The CDR3 coding sequence is TGTGCCAGCAGCGACAGCATCCTGGGCCTAGCGGCGACCTACAATGAGCAGTTCTAC. Amino acids: CASSDSILGLAATYNEQFY.

This clonotype was detected ten times or more. This rearrangement joins TRBV28 to TRBJ2-3, with 10 bases that match TRBD1. Germline assignment: CDR1 MDHEN and CDR2 SYDVKM. This CDR3 has 15 amino acids. The V segment lost 4 bases and the J segment 5 bases; nucleotides outside the gene matches: 6. CDR3 sequence (DNA): TGTGCCAGCAGTTCTGGACAGGGGGAGGGAGATACGCAGTATTTT. It is translated as CASSSGQGEGDTQYF.

This clonotype showed up just a few times. This chain links TRBV30 with TRBJ1-5; TRBD1 aligns across 11 bases. This CDR3 has 13 residues. In germline, CDR1 is GTSNPN, CDR2 SVGIG (reference sequence). V gave up 5 bases and J gave up 5 bases; unmatched junction bases: 2. CDR3: CAWADRGHQPQHF. The CDR3 DNA follows: TGTGCCTGGGCGGACAGGGGGCATCAGCCCCAGCATTTT.

This clonotype was observed at least ten times. The V call is TRBV6-1, the J call TRBJ2-2, with TRBD2 matching over 16 bases. Germline lookup yields CDR1 MNHNS and CDR2 SASEGT. The trim removed 6 bases at V and 3 bases at J, leaving 1 base unmatched. The CDR3 sequence is 16 residues long. Here the CDR3 DNA reads TGTGCCAGCAGGGGACTAGCGGGAGGGTACACCGGGGAGCTGTTTTTT. It codes for CASRGLAGGYTGELFF.

The J gene is TRBJ1-1, the V gene TRBV5-1; unclear D gene. The CDR3 consists of 14 residues. Germline V gives CDR1 SGHRS, CDR2 YFSETQ. V lost 2 bases and J lost 1, with 9 bases in between. CDR3 sequence: CASSFGLSNTEAFF. The CDR3 region has the DNA TGCGCCAGCAGCTTTGGGTTATCGAACACTGAAGCTTTCTTT.

The rearrangement joins TRBV7-8 to TRBJ2-1; no clear D. The germline CDR1 and CDR2 sequences are SGHVS and FQNEAQ. CDR3 length equals 16 residues. Trimming took 5 bases from V and 0 from J, leaving 14 bases between them. CDR3 residues: CASSPQPDLSYNEQFF. CDR3 bases: TGTGCCAGCAGCCCCCAACCGGACCTCTCCTACAATGAGCAGTTCTTC.

V usage is TRBV28 and J usage is TRBJ1-4, with D perhaps TRBD1 (6 bases). The germline V gene encodes CDR1 MDHEN and CDR2 SYDVKM. The CDR3 runs 15 residues. With 2 bases removed from V and 4 bases from J, the gap between germline ends came to 11 bases. The CDR3 DNA is TGTGCCAGCAGTTTAGCTCAGGGGTTTAATGAAAAACTGTTTTTT. This gives the protein CASSLAQGFNEKLFF. Combining the CDR3 with reference TRBV28 and TRBJ1-4 gives the whole variable domain DVKVTQSSRYLVKRTGEKVFLECVQDMDHENMFWYRQDPGLGLRLIYFSYDVKMKEKGDIPEGYSVSREKKERFSLILESASTNQTSMYLCASSLAQGFNEKLFFGSGTQLSVL.

This clonotype appeared a few times. The chain is built from TRBV28 and TRBJ2-4; D gene unclear. Trimming left V 3 bases short and J 2 bases short, with 11 bases between. Germline assignment: CDR1 MDHEN and CDR2 SYDVKM. CDR3 length: 15 amino acids. The CDR3 DNA is TGTGCCAGCAGTTTGTGGGCGATAACCAAAAACATTCAGTACTTC. Its translation: CASSLWAITKNIQYF.

This clonotype was seen at least ten times. The chain links TRBV5-1 to TRBJ2-2, with 14 bases fitting TRBD2. This CDR3 spans 16 amino acids. The germline gives CDR1 SGHRS, CDR2 YFSETQ. The V and J ends lost 4 bases and 7 bases, in that order; junction bases with no gene match: 6. Here the CDR3 reads CASSTGLAGEVGELFF. In DNA, the CDR3 is TGCGCCAGCAGCACGGGACTAGCGGGAGAAGTCGGGGAGCTGTTTTTT.

This clonotype was found many times. The chain links TRBV30 to TRBJ1-1; D gene uncertain. V was pared by 4 bases and J by 3 bases, with 15 bases between. This CDR3 has 14 amino acids. In germline, CDR1 is GTSNPN, CDR2 SVGIG (reference sequence). The CDR3 spells CAWKHFPGDTEAFF. DNA for the CDR3: TGTGCCTGGAAGCATTTCCCTGGGGACACTGAAGCTTTCTTT.

This clonotype was counted many times. J is TRBJ2-2 and V is TRBV6-1, with D possibly TRBD1 on 6 matching bases. The CDR3 loop spans 16 amino acids. Trimming left V 6 bases short and J 6 bases short, with 20 bases between. Germline V gene lookup returns CDR1 MNHNS and CDR2 SASEGT. The CDR3 loop reads CASSSRGGSYPGELFF. The CDR3 region has the DNA TGTGCCAGCAGCTCAAGAGGGGGAAGTTATCCCGGGGAGCTGTTTTTT.

Many counts were recorded for this clonotype. CDR3 sequence (DNA): TGTGCCTGGAGTGTACCAGGACAGGTGTTTTCACCCCTCCACTTT. Its protein is CAWSVPGQVFSPLHF. The gene calls are TRBV30 and TRBJ1-6, with TRBD1 matching over 7 bases. The CDR3 runs 15 residues. The V and J ends lost 0 bases and 9 bases, in that order; junction bases with no gene match: 8. Germline CDR1 GTSNPN, CDR2 SVGIG (reference sequence).

V usage is TRBV7-9 and J usage is TRBJ2-5, with D perhaps matching TRBD2 (7 bases). Deletions cut 8 bases from V and 4 bases from J, with 20 bases between. In germline, CDR1 is SEHNR, CDR2 FQNEAQ (reference sequence). This CDR3 is built from 15 residues. The CDR3 DNA is TGTGCCAGCGGGTTCACAGGGAGGGTTGGAGAGACCCAGTACTTC. Protein: CASGFTGRVGETQYF.

This clonotype was found many times. The genes are TRBV3-1 and TRBJ1-1, with D perhaps matching TRBD1 (5 bases). Per germline, CDR1 LGHDT and CDR2 YNNKEL (reference sequence). This CDR3 has 14 amino acids. Trimming took off 0 bases at V and 6 bases at J, with 11 bases between the two ends. Here the CDR3 DNA reads TGTGCCAGCAGCCAAGATGGGGCTCGGGCTGAAGCTTTCTTT. It is translated as CASSQDGARAEAFF.